A selection of T cell receptor beta chains follows, all from one sample in a study of response to subunit inactivated influenza vaccine. One entry per CDR3 protein, called by TCRdb with MiXCR from the RT-PCR reads. The repertoire has fewer than 650,000 distinct CDR3 sequences, 13% of them found once; the top ten carry around 13%. Here the sequenced sample was PBMCs from blood, taken 40 to 50 days after vaccination. The receptors come from a man over 45 who received an inactivated influenza vaccine. CDR3s include the opening cysteine and the closing phenylalanine or tryptophan. Each record gives: clone size, V gene, CDR3 length, D gene, J gene, CDR3 protein, CDR3 DNA. The D gene is left open where the match is weak. Expanded clones get a size class; other rows say once, few or many, or leave the size out.

few	TRBV28	14	-	TRBJ1-1	CASRVGRINTEAFF	TGTGCCAGCAGGGTCGGACGGATTAACACTGAAGCTTTCTTT
few	TRBV4-3	15	-	TRBJ2-1	CASSPTSGENNEQFF	TGCGCCAGCAGCCCCACTTCAGGGGAGAACAATGAGCAGTTCTTC
-	TRBV20-1	17	TRBD2	TRBJ2-3	CSVTTPGLAGDTDTQYF	TGCAGTGTTACAACACCGGGACTAGCGGGGGACACAGATACGCAGTATTTT
-	TRBV3-1	14	-	TRBJ2-1	CASSQLGFHNEQFF	TGTGCCAGCAGCCAACTGGGCTTTCACAATGAGCAGTTCTTC
few	TRBV6-2/TRBV6-3	11	-	TRBJ2-3	CASSPQNTQYF	TGTGCCAGCAGCCCACAAAATACGCAGTATTTT
-	TRBV7-3	16	-	TRBJ2-1	CASSLLAGAAYNEQFF	TGTGCCAGCAGCTTACTTGCGGGGGCCGCTTACAATGAGCAGTTCTTC
many	TRBV28	14	-	TRBJ2-5	CASSFVGQQETQYF	TGTGCCAGCAGTTTTGTAGGGCAACAAGAGACCCAGTACTTC
few	TRBV5-1	15	-	TRBJ1-4	CASRLSREPNEKLFF	TGCGCCAGCCGCTTGTCCCGGGAACCTAATGAAAAACTGTTTTTT
many	TRBV29-1	12	-	TRBJ2-1	CSVASSYNEQFF	TGCAGCGTTGCCAGTTCTTACAATGAGCAGTTCTTC
-	TRBV7-9	16	TRBD1	TRBJ2-3	CASSPRTGASTDTQYF	TGTGCCAGCAGCCCCCGGACAGGGGCTAGCACAGATACGCAGTATTTT
few	TRBV4-3	14	TRBD1	TRBJ2-7	CASSQEDRGYEQYF	TGCGCCAGCAGCCAAGAGGACAGGGGCTACGAGCAGTACTTC
few	TRBV30	18	-	TRBJ2-4	CAWSHKPRWGRAKNIQYF	TGTGCCTGGAGTCACAAGCCAAGGTGGGGCCGCGCCAAAAACATTCAGTACTTC
-	TRBV9	14	TRBD1	TRBJ1-1	CASSATGDSTEAFF	TGTGCCAGCAGCGCAACAGGGGATTCCACTGAAGCTTTCTTT
few	TRBV4-3	15	TRBD1	TRBJ2-2	CASSAGTGHTGELFF	TGCGCCAGCAGTGCCGGGACAGGTCACACCGGGGAGCTGTTTTTT
many	TRBV5-1	13	-	TRBJ2-1	CASSHYKGDEQFF	TGCGCCAGCAGCCATTACAAGGGGGATGAGCAGTTCTTC
few	TRBV10-3	15	-	TRBJ2-2	CAISELQGHTGELFF	TGTGCCATCAGTGAGCTGCAGGGACACACCGGGGAGCTGTTTTTT
-	TRBV20-1	12	-	TRBJ1-2	CSAPVDRAQNTF	TGCAGTGCTCCTGTAGACCGGGCGCAGAACACCTTC
-	TRBV7-6	14	-	TRBJ1-1	CASSLALWNTEAFF	TGTGCCAGCAGCTTAGCCCTTTGGAACACTGAAGCTTTCTTT
-	TRBV5-1	16	-	TRBJ2-1	CASSLWRGLSYNEQFF	TGCGCCAGCAGCTTGTGGCGGGGCCTCTCCTACAATGAGCAGTTCTTC
many	TRBV12-3/TRBV12-4	13	-	TRBJ1-5	CASTRDGNQPQHF	TGTGCCAGCACCAGGGACGGCAATCAGCCCCAGCATTTT
-	TRBV5-1	13	-	TRBJ2-7	CASSLVEPPEQYF	TGCGCCAGCAGCTTGGTCGAACCCCCCGAGCAGTACTTC
-	TRBV27	16	-	TRBJ2-5	CASSLFPYTNQETQYF	TGTGCCAGCAGTCTTTTCCCGTACACAAACCAAGAGACCCAGTACTTC
few	TRBV20-1	16	TRBD2	TRBJ2-3	CSARPIASGSDGTQYF	TGCAGTGCTAGACCCATCGCTAGCGGGAGTGATGGTACGCAGTATTTT
many	TRBV10-3	14	-	TRBJ2-3	CAISELQGTDTQYF	TGTGCCATCAGTGAGTTGCAGGGAACAGATACGCAGTATTTT
many	TRBV12-3/TRBV12-4	14	-	TRBJ2-3	CASSFGGRSDTQYF	TGTGCCAGCAGTTTCGGGGGCAGGTCAGATACGCAGTATTTT
few	TRBV29-1	12	-	TRBJ2-1	CSVEDLWVEQFF	TGCAGCGTTGAAGATCTTTGGGTTGAGCAGTTCTTC
-	TRBV12-3/TRBV12-4	13	-	TRBJ1-5	CASSLSRGQPQHF	TGTGCCAGCAGTTTAAGCAGGGGTCAGCCCCAGCATTTT
many	TRBV5-1	14	-	TRBJ2-7	CASSPEAGHPFRYF	TGCGCCAGCAGCCCGGAGGCGGGACACCCATTCCGGTACTTC
many	TRBV12-3/TRBV12-4	13	TRBD1	TRBJ2-7	CASSNRDRGEQYF	TGTGCCAGCAGTAACCGGGACAGGGGCGAGCAGTACTTC
-	TRBV6-1	19	TRBD1	TRBJ2-5	CASNRPATWDREIQETQYF	TGTGCCAGCAACCGCCCCGCCACTTGGGACAGGGAAATCCAAGAGACCCAGTACTTC
-	TRBV4-1	17	TRBD2	TRBJ2-3	CASSQVGLAGTTDTQYF	TGCGCCAGCAGCCAAGTGGGACTAGCGGGAACCACAGATACGCAGTATTTT
many	TRBV5-1	15	TRBD2	TRBJ2-1	CASSLGGLAGDEQFF	TGCGCCAGCAGCTTAGGAGGACTAGCAGGCGATGAGCAGTTCTTC
-	TRBV7-2	12	-	TRBJ2-5	CASSKGVETQYF	TGTGCCAGCAGTAAGGGTGTGGAGACCCAGTACTTC
-	TRBV7-2	13	TRBD1	TRBJ2-3	CASSERQGDTQYF	TGTGCCAGCAGCGAGAGACAGGGAGATACGCAGTATTTT
few	TRBV24-1	17	TRBD2	TRBJ2-3	CATSERGAGGPTDTQYF	TGTGCCACCAGTGAGAGGGGAGCGGGAGGGCCCACAGATACGCAGTATTTT
few	TRBV5-1	14	-	TRBJ2-3	CASSLAVRTDTQYF	TGCGCCAGCAGCTTGGCAGTTCGGACAGATACGCAGTATTTT
-	TRBV7-2	16	-	TRBJ2-7	CASSLDRTLRSYEQYF	TGTGCCAGCAGCTTAGACCGGACTTTAAGGTCCTACGAGCAGTACTTC
-	TRBV12-3/TRBV12-4	14	TRBD1	TRBJ1-2	CASSQQGGGYGYTF	TGTGCCAGCAGTCAACAGGGGGGTGGCTATGGCTACACCTTC
many	TRBV28	11	-	TRBJ1-1	CASSRNTEAFF	TGTGCCAGCAGCAGGAACACTGAAGCTTTCTTT
-	TRBV12-3/TRBV12-4	15	-	TRBJ2-7	CASSLRQGKAYEQYF	TGTGCCAGCAGTTTACGGCAGGGGAAGGCCTACGAGCAGTACTTC
-	TRBV4-1	15	-	TRBJ1-5	CASSQYLTDNQPQHF	TGCGCCAGCAGCCAATATCTGACAGACAATCAGCCCCAGCATTTT
few	TRBV27	16	TRBD1	TRBJ2-2	CASSAGTGWATGELFF	TGTGCCAGCAGTGCAGGGACAGGATGGGCAACCGGGGAGCTGTTTTTT
few	TRBV6-2/TRBV6-3	14	TRBD2	TRBJ2-7	CASRLGLASYEQYF	TGTGCCAGCAGACTAGGACTAGCCTCCTACGAGCAGTACTTC
once	TRBV6-2/TRBV6-3	17	TRBD1	TRBJ2-2	CASSLRDRGLWTGELFF	TGTGCCAGCAGCCTCCGGGACAGGGGGCTTTGGACCGGGGAGCTGTTTTTT
-	TRBV2	15	-	TRBJ1-3	CASSTTPVAANTIYF	TGTGCCAGCAGTACCACACCGGTGGCAGCAAACACCATATATTTT
-	TRBV20-1	13	-	TRBJ1-1	CSASVGGNTEAFF	TGCAGTGCCTCGGTGGGGGGAAACACTGAAGCTTTCTTT
few	TRBV6-1	14	-	TRBJ2-6	CASTGLAGANVLTF	TGTGCCAGCACGGGGCTCGCTGGGGCCAACGTCCTGACTTTC
-	TRBV7-9	15	-	TRBJ2-7	CASSLAGSYSYEQYF	TGTGCCAGCAGCTTAGCCGGCAGTTACTCCTACGAGCAGTACTTC
-	TRBV7-9	14	-	TRBJ1-2	CASSLAGPRYGYTF	TGTGCCAGCAGCTTAGCGGGGCCCCGCTATGGCTACACCTTC
-	TRBV21-1	15	-	TRBJ2-5	CASSNRQGTRETQYF	TGTGCCAGCAGCAATAGGCAGGGGACTAGAGAGACCCAGTACTTC
-	TRBV5-1	15	-	TRBJ2-3	CASSYEPGLTDTQYF	TGCGCCAGCAGCTATGAGCCAGGACTCACAGATACGCAGTATTTT
many	TRBV3-1	14	-	TRBJ2-5	CASSQSGEGETQYF	TGTGCCAGCAGCCAATCTGGGGAAGGGGAGACCCAGTACTTC
-	TRBV10-3	15	-	TRBJ2-3	CAISEEARGPETQYF	TGTGCCATCAGTGAAGAGGCTAGAGGGCCTGAGACGCAGTATTTT